These 8 T cell receptor delta chains originate from one sample sequenced in a study of gamma-delta T cells after stem cell transplantation. TCRdb re-called the RT-PCR reads using CATT. Of about 2,200 delta-chain clones in the sample, less than 35% were seen once. The sample consisted of gamma-delta T cells. The receptors shown here come from a human donor. It is not recorded whose cells these are; they may come from a transplant donor.

In its sample, this clone was seen a few times. A far larger clone lies a single base away; this is likely a read error. The sample contains more than one DNA sequence encoding this CDR3. This chain links TRDV2 with TRDJ1; 8 nucleotides agree with TRDD3. V dropped 2 bases and J dropped 3; count of bases not matched to a gene: 16. Germline CDR1 and CDR2: GEAIGNYY and EKD. The CDR3 spans 18 residues. The CDR3 DNA reads TGTGCCTGTGACAAACTAGGGGATACACGGGAGGCGGCCGATAAACTCATCTTT. It encodes CACDKLGDTREAADKLIF.

The genes are TRDV1 and TRDJ1, with 9 positions matching TRDD3. The CDR3 is 18 amino acids. Trimming at V came to 6 bases and at J to 0 bases, leaving 14 bases not matched to a gene. CDR1 and CDR2 from the germline V gene are TSWWSYY and QGS. CDR3 amino acids: CALGPAPVGGYYTDKLIF. The DNA for the CDR3 is TGTGCTCTTGGCCCCGCCCCGGTTGGGGGATATTACACCGATAAACTCATCTTT.

The chain joins TRDV2 to TRDJ3; 13 nucleotides agree with TRDD3. Germline lookup yields CDR1 GEAIGNYY and CDR2 EKD. The V segment lost 3 bases and the J segment 5 bases; nucleotides outside the gene matches: 6. This CDR3 is 18 amino acids long. The CDR3 coding sequence is TGTGCCTGTGACCCACTACTGGGGGATACGCGGGACACCCGACAGATGTTTTTC. This encodes CACDPLLGDTRDTRQMFF.

This chain uses TRDV2 with TRDJ1; 7 bases are a match to TRDD3. The CDR3 has 17 residues. In germline, CDR1 is GEAIGNYY, CDR2 EKD. V shed 0 bases and J 3 bases; nucleotides not matched to a gene: 12. CDR3 amino acids: CACDTIYGGGGADKLIF. For the CDR3, the DNA is TGTGCCTGTGACACCATATACGGAGGTGGGGGAGCCGATAAACTCATCTTT.

The chain couples TRDV2 to TRDJ1; 7 positions match TRDD3. V shed 4 bases and J 4 bases; nucleotides not matched to a gene: 8. Germline CDR1 is GEAIGNYY and CDR2 is EKD. The CDR3 is made up of 14 amino acids. CDR3 bases: TGTGCCTGTGATGCCATGGGGGAAGACGATAAACTCATCTTT. This codes for CACDAMGEDDKLIF.

This clone is deemed medium-sized. A far larger clone is only one base removed, so a read error is likely. The V and J genes are TRDV2 and TRDJ1; D is unclear. V lost 3 bases to trimming and J lost 5 bases, with 15 bases between them. Germline V gene data show CDR1 as GEAIGNYY and CDR2 as EKD. This CDR3 contains 14 residues. In DNA form, the CDR3 reads TGTGCCTGTGACGCCGTAGAACACGGGGATAAACTCATCTTT. Amino acid sequence: CACDAVEHGDKLIF.

This clone was counted only a few times. The TCRdb protein, from a much larger clone, departs from this DNA's translation at residue 13, likely by read error; the protein shown derives from the DNA. The chain combines TRDV2 with TRDJ1; D gene unclear. CDR1 is GEAIGNYY and CDR2 is EKD in the germline V gene. The CDR3 runs to 15 residues. The CDR3 loop reads CACDALDGRTDKPIF. CDR3 coding DNA: TGTGCCTGTGACGCTCTTGACGGGAGGACCGATAAACCCATCTTT.

This clone was seen only once. This chain links TRDV2 with TRDJ1, with 9 positions matching TRDD3. Germline V CDR1 and CDR2: GEAIGNYY, EKD. Unmatched junction bases numbered 14, after V lost 0 bases and J lost 1 base. The length of the CDR3 is 19 residues. The CDR3 loop is CACDTLQKLLGDRTDKLIF. The CDR3 nucleotides are TGTGCCTGTGACACCTTACAAAAATTACTGGGGGACCGCACCGATAAACTCATCTTT.